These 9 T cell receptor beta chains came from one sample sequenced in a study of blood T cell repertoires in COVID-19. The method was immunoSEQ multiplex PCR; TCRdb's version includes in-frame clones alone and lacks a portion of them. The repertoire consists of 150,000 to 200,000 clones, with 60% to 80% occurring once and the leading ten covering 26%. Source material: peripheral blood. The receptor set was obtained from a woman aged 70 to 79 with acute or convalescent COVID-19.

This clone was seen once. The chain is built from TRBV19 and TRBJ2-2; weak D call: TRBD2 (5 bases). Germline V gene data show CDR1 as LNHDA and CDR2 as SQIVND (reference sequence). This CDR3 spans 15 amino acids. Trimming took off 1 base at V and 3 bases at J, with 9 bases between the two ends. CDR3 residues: CASSIGSSHTGELFF. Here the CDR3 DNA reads TGTGCCAGTAGTATAGGGTCTAGCCACACCGGGGAGCTGTTTTTT. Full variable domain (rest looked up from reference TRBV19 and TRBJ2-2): DGGITQSPKYLFRKEGQNVTLSCEQNLNHDAMYWYRQDPGQGLRLIYYSQIVNDFQKGDIAEGYSVSREKKESFPLTVTSAQKNPTAFYLCASSIGSSHTGELFFGEGSRLTVL.

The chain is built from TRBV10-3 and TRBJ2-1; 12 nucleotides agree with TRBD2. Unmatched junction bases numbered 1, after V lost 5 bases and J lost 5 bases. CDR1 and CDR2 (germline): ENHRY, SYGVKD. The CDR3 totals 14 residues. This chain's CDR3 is CAISRLAGDNEQFF. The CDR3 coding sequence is TGTGCCATCAGTCGACTAGCGGGGGACAATGAGCAGTTCTTC.

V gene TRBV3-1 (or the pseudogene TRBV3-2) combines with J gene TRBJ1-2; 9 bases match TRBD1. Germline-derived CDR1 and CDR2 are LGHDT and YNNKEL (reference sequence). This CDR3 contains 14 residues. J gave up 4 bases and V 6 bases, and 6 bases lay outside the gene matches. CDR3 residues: CASRPTGGVYGYTF. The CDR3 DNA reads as TGTGCCAGCAGGCCAACAGGGGGCGTCTATGGCTACACCTTC.

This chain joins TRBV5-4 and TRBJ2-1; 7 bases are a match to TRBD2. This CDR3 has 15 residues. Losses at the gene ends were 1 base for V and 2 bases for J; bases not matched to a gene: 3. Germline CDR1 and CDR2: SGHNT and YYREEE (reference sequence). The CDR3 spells CASSLLAVAYNEQFF. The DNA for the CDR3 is TGTGCCAGCAGCTTGCTAGCGGTGGCCTACAATGAGCAGTTCTTC.

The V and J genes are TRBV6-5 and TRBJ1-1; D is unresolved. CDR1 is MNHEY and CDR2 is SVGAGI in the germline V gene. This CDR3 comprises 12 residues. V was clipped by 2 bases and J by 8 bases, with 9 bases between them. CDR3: CASSYGGLEAFF. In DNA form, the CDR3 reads TGTGCCAGCAGTTACGGTGGACTGGAAGCTTTCTTT.

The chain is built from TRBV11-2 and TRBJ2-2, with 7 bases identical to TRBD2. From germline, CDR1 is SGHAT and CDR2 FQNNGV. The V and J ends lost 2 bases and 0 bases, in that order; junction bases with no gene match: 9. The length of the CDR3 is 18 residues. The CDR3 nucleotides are TGTGCCAGCAGCTTACGCGGCGGACTAGTATCGAACACCGGGGAGCTGTTTTTT. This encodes CASSLRGGLVSNTGELFF.

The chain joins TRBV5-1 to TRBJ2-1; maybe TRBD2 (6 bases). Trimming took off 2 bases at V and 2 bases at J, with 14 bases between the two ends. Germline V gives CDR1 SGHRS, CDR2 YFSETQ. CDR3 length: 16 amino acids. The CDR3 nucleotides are TGCGCCAGCAGCTTTTCCGGGAGTACCCCCTACAATGAGCAGTTCTTC. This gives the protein CASSFSGSTPYNEQFF.

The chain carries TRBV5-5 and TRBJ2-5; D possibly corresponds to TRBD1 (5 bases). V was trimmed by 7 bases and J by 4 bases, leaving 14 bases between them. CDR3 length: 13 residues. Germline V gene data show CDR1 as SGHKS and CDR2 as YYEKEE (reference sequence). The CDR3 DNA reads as TGTGCCAGCCTCGCCCAGGGTCGAGAGACCCAGTACTTC. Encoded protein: CASLAQGRETQYF.

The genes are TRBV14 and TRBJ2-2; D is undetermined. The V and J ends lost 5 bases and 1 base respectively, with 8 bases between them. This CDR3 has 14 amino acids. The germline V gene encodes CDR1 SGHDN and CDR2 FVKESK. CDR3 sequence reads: CASSGRMNTGELFF. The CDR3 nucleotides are TGTGCCAGCAGCGGCAGAATGAACACCGGGGAGCTGTTTTTT. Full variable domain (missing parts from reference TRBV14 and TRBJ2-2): EAGVTQFPSHSVIEKGQTVTLRCDPISGHDNLYWYRRVMGKEIKFLLHFVKESKQDESGMPNNRFLAERTGGTYSTLKVQPAELEDSGVYFCASSGRMNTGELFFGEGSRLTVL.